This T cell receptor (beta chain) comes out of a study of PD-L1 blockade in urothelial cancer (dated by TCRdb to about 2017). With regard to the full study: All patients started therapy around 2014 and received atezolizumab 1,200 mg intravenously every 3 weeks. Twenty-five of 29 patients were males with bladder-origin urothelial cancer, and about 65% of the roughly 29 reported a prior smoking history. An ECOG performance status of 0 or 1 was recorded for the patients, and 0 to 3 prior chemotherapy regimens had been received by the patients. Blood samples were analyzed at two time points: 3 weeks after treatment start (second dose) and 6 weeks after treatment start. A median of 141,255 T cells and fewer than 85,000 unique TCRs was obtained from blood samples, and a median clonality of approximately 0.08 was observed. The study was an exploratory multi-omic analysis of somatic, immune and clinical correlates of response to PD-L1 blockade with atezolizumab in urothelial cancer. TCR sequencing covered pretreatment tumor samples and matched, serially collected peripheral blood taken before and after atezolizumab treatment. Durable clinical benefit was defined as progression-free survival longer than 6 months, and TCR features were also tested against progression-free and overall survival. In the same patients who had TCR sequencing, pretreatment tumors also underwent whole exome sequencing and RNA sequencing. Roughly 9 patients reached durable clinical benefit, while 15 to 25 patients did not. Pretreatment blood TCR-seq was available for about 30 patients, at least one posttreatment blood collection was obtained for around 25 patients, and tumor TCR-seq was available for around 25 patients.

CDR1 and CDR2 are drawn from the germline V gene: KGHSH, LQKENI. V lost 2 bases and J lost 6 bases; the stretch between them is 10 bases long. From its cysteine to its phenylalanine, the CDR3 spans 13 amino acids. Only the CDR3 DNA stays, 39 bases, in frame from base 1. Notes on this clone: The antigen this receptor binds is unknown. No base quality information exists; no much larger clone differs at one position.

This specimen's time point label, per the study, means: pretreatment peripheral blood. A total of under 30 patients with locally advanced or metastatic urothelial carcinoma, treated at Memorial Sloan Kettering on a trial protocol, made up the cohort. Peripheral blood mononuclear cells were collected pretreatment and during treatment, with between 1 and 8 total time points per patient. The Qiagen DNeasy Blood extraction kit was used to purify genomic DNA from total PBMCs and tumor samples. PBMCs were collected pretreatment and during treatment, and were isolated and stored as previously described. The paper's findings and limits, for the study overall: Small sample size (n of about 30) and many exploratory analyses mean the results are intended to be hypothesis-generating. Patients with durable benefit showed greater expansion of tumor-associated TCR clones in peripheral blood 3 weeks after starting treatment (n ≈ 20, p = 0.022). A pretreatment peripheral blood TCR clonality below the median was linked to improved progression-free and overall survival.

To estimate absolute template abundance from read counts, synthetic TCR analog templates were spiked into each PCR. TCRbeta CDR3 regions were amplified from genomic DNA with bias-controlled V and J gene primers using the immunoSEQ assay. Sequencing of rearranged TCRbeta segments was done at approximately 20X coverage. The authors' pipeline ran thus. Clustering was used to correct sequencing errors, and CDR3s were annotated against IMGT so that V, D and J genes could be assigned. Downstream analyses used only productive TCRbeta rearrangements and left out out-of-frame or stop-codon sequences. Clonality was calculated as one minus the Shannon entropy normalized by the log of the number of unique productive sequences. Fisher's exact test with Benjamini-Hochberg correction, using a cutoff of adjusted p below 0.01, was how clones that differed between time points or between blood and tumor were identified. Entries here come from immuneACCESS through TCRdb and include only in-frame sequences with V and J called. Some clones fail to appear in such tables; in the studies checked, an unresolved V gene covers under half of the shortfall, and the cause of the remainder is unknown. The DNA was the basis for D and trimming; V, J and clone size are from that table. In this sample the table shows approximately 50,000 clones, roughly four fifths of which occur a single time. 3.2% of the sample is taken by the ten largest.

This sequence uses TRBV18 and TRBJ1-2; confidence is insufficient to name the D gene. The clonotype was recovered from a man between 65 and 85 years old with urothelial cancer. This specimen consisted of PBMCs, obtained around atezolizumab (anti-PD-L1) treatment. Here the CDR3 is given as CASSPYRGDGYTF. The nucleotide sequence is given as TGTGCCAGCTCACCATACCGGGGTGATGGCTACACCTTC.